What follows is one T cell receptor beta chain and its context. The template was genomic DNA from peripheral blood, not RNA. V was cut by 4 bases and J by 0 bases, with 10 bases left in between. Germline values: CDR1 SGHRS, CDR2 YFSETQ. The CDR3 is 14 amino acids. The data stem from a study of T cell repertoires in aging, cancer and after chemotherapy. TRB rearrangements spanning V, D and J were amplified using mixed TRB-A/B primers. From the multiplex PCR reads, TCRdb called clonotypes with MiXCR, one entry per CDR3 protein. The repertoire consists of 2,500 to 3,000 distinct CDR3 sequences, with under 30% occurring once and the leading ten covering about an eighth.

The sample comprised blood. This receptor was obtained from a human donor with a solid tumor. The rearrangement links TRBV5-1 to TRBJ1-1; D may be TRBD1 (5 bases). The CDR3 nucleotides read TGCGCCAGCAGCCTAGGAGGGGTGAACACTGAAGCTTTCTTT. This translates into CASSLGGVNTEAFF.